These 10 T cell receptor beta chains were sequenced from one sample in a study of post-analysis software for immune sequencing data. These receptors are not linked to any known antigen. Study findings and constraints: Patients carried five TRBV segments more frequently than controls did, and TRBV5-6, TRBV5-1 and TRBV20-1 were among them.

The library was made from cDNA and included unique molecular identifiers. TCRdb reanalysed the PCR reads using MiXCR and keeps one entry per CDR3 protein. The profile covers hundreds of thousands of distinct CDR3 sequences, with approximately 60% appearing a single time and about 11% taken by the ten largest. The sample comprised blood. These receptors all come from a girl aged 2 to 10 with multiple sclerosis.

This clonotype showed up just once. The chain carries TRBV20-1 and TRBJ2-1; 10 positions agree with TRBD2. The CDR3 runs 15 residues. The ends lost 5 bases at V and 3 bases at J; junction bases unmatched: 7. Germline V gives CDR1 DFQATT, CDR2 SNEGSKA (reference sequence). DNA of the CDR3: TGCAGTGCTCTTCGCCTAGCGGGAGACTACAATGAGCAGTTCTTC. It encodes CSALRLAGDYNEQFF.

The CDR3 is CASSPGLLPTGELFF. Written as DNA, the CDR3 is TGCGCCAGCAGCCCGGGACTTTTACCCACCGGGGAGCTGTTTTTT. V usage is TRBV4-3 and J usage is TRBJ2-2; TRBD2 might be the D (6 bases). Trimming took 4 bases from V and 4 from J, leaving 13 bases between them. The CDR3 loop spans 15 amino acids. CDR1 LGHNA and CDR2 YSLEER come from the germline V gene.

The V and J genes are TRBV7-8 and TRBJ2-5, with 7 bases identical to TRBD2. Germline assignment: CDR1 SGHVS and CDR2 FQNEAQ. The V and J ends lost 5 bases and 2 bases, in that order; junction bases with no gene match: 14. CDR3 length equals 17 residues. CDR3 coding DNA: TGTGCCAGCAGCCCCAGACTGGAGCTAGCGGCACAAGAGACCCAGTACTTC. This codes for CASSPRLELAAQETQYF.

This rearrangement joins TRBV27 to TRBJ1-2, with 10 bases aligning to TRBD1. Germline V lookup: CDR1 MNHEY, CDR2 SMNVEV (reference sequence). This CDR3 is built from 13 residues. The ends lost 7 bases at V and 5 bases at J; junction bases unmatched: 4. CDR3 nucleotide sequence: TGTGCCAGCATCCCGGGACAGGGGTATGGCTACACCTTC. Protein: CASIPGQGYGYTF.

The chain carries TRBV20-1 and TRBJ2-5, with 7 bases lining up with TRBD2. Germline trimming cut 3 bases from V and 5 bases from J; bases unmatched to any gene: 9. This CDR3 is 14 amino acids long. Germline CDR1 is DFQATT and CDR2 is SNEGSKA (reference sequence). CDR3 amino acids: CSARMSGDGETQYF. In DNA form, the CDR3 reads TGCAGTGCTAGGATGAGCGGGGACGGGGAGACCCAGTACTTC.

The chain couples TRBV7-2 to TRBJ2-5; the match to TRBD2 covers 15 bases. CDR1 and CDR2 from the germline V gene are SGHTA and FQGNSA. J lost 0 bases, V lost 5 bases, and 4 bases had no gene match. This CDR3 spans 17 amino acids. As DNA, the CDR3 is TGTGCCAGCAGCAGGACTAGCGGGGGGGCTTACCAAGAGACCCAGTACTTC. The encoded protein is CASSRTSGGAYQETQYF. Drawing the rest from reference TRBV7-2 and TRBJ2-5, the complete variable domain is GAGVSQSPSNKVTEKGKDVELRCDPISGHTALYWYRQSLGQGLEFLIYFQGNSAPDKSGLPSDRFSAERTGGSVSTLTIQRTQQEDSAVYLCASSRTSGGAYQETQYFGPGTRLLVL.

This rearrangement joins TRBV5-5 to TRBJ2-1; possible D gene TRBD2, 6 bases. V dropped 0 bases and J dropped 8 bases, with 18 bases sitting between them. The CDR3 is made up of 16 amino acids. Per germline, CDR1 SGHKS and CDR2 YYEKEE (reference sequence). CDR3 loop: CASSLDRGGTRDEQFF. CDR3 nucleotides: TGTGCCAGCAGCTTGGATCGAGGCGGGACTCGGGATGAGCAGTTCTTC.

The chain links TRBV7-9 to TRBJ1-6; D not resolved. CDR1 is SEHNR, CDR2 FQNEAQ, per germline (reference sequence). V dropped 5 bases and J dropped 7 bases, with 9 bases sitting between them. The CDR3 is 13 residues long. In DNA, the CDR3 is TGTGCCAGCAGCGCACAGCCCAATTCACCCCTCCACTTT. Translated, it gives CASSAQPNSPLHF.

This clonotype was observed a handful of times. The chain links TRBV19 to TRBJ1-2, with D uncertain. The germline CDR1 and CDR2 sequences are LNHDA and SQIVND (reference sequence). The CDR3 covers 14 residues. Trimming shortened V by 5 bases and J by 6 bases, and 16 bases separated the two germline ends. This chain's CDR3 is CASSAGPLGDGYTF. CDR3 bases: TGTGCCAGTAGTGCCGGACCTCTCGGGGATGGCTACACCTTC.

V is TRBV3-1 and J is TRBJ2-5; D might be TRBD2 (6 bases). The V end lost 0 bases, the J end lost 6 bases, and 11 bases lay between the germline ends. This CDR3 has 14 residues. Per germline, CDR1 LGHDT and CDR2 YNNKEL (reference sequence). The CDR3 coding sequence is TGTGCCAGCAGCCAAGAGACTAGAACCCAGACCCAGTACTTC. Amino acids: CASSQETRTQTQYF.